The 20 T cell receptor beta chains below come from one sample, sequenced in a study of blood T cell repertoires in COVID-19. Clones were read by immunoSEQ multiplex PCR, and TCRdb kept only the in-frame ones, dropping some. The sample holds 140,000 to 150,000 clones, over 65% seen once. Source material: PBMCs or T cells enriched from blood (not recorded which). These receptors were taken from a woman in her fifties or sixties who had recovered from COVID-19.

This clone has more than one count but fewer than ten. This chain joins TRBV28 and TRBJ1-5; 8 nucleotides line up with TRBD1. The CDR3 has 13 amino acids. The J segment lost 7 bases and the V segment lost 6 bases, leaving 5 bases of the junction unmatched. Germline V gene lookup returns CDR1 MDHEN and CDR2 SYDVKM. CDR3 protein: CASRQGARQPQHF. The CDR3 bases are TGTGCCAGCAGGCAGGGGGCAAGACAGCCCCAGCATTTT.

The chain is built from TRBV6-5 and TRBJ2-7; the match to TRBD2 covers 8 bases. The V and J ends lost 6 bases and 2 bases, in that order; junction bases with no gene match: 6. This CDR3 has 14 residues. Germline CDR1 MNHEY, CDR2 SVGAGI. CDR3 sequence reads: CASRDPGLAYEQYF. CDR3 coding DNA: TGTGCCAGCAGAGATCCGGGACTAGCCTACGAGCAGTACTTC.

The chain employs TRBV19 and TRBJ1-6; 8 nucleotides agree with TRBD1. With 3 bases clipped from V and 5 bases from J, the junction kept 9 bases outside the gene matches. In germline, CDR1 is LNHDA, CDR2 SQIVND (reference sequence). The CDR3 is made up of 17 amino acids. The DNA of the CDR3 is TGTGCCAGTAGTATCTCCCACAGGGGGTCTAATAATTCACCCCTCCACTTT. Translating gives CASSISHRGSNNSPLHF.

V usage is TRBV5-6 and J usage is TRBJ2-2, with D maybe TRBD2 (6 bases). CDR3 length equals 14 residues. Trimming removed 0 bases from V and 6 bases from J, with 9 bases in between. CDR1 and CDR2 (germline): SGHDT, YYEEEE. CDR3 sequence (DNA): TGTGCCAGCAGCTTGGGGAGGAGGGCCGGGGAGCTGTTTTTT. Its protein product is CASSLGRRAGELFF. Supplemented by reference TRBV5-6 and TRBJ2-2, the full variable domain reads DAGVTQSPTHLIKTRGQQVTLRCSPKSGHDTVSWYQQALGQGPQFIFQYYEEEERQRGNFPDRFSGHQFPNYSSELNVNALLLGDSALYLCASSLGRRAGELFFGEGSRLTVL.

V and J are TRBV15 and TRBJ1-2; TRBD1 is a possible D gene (5 bases). CDR3 length: 11 residues. V was clipped by 8 bases and J by 5 bases, with 9 bases between them. Germline-derived CDR1 and CDR2 are LNHNV and YYDKDF (reference sequence). The CDR3 loop is CATVGPYGYTF. The CDR3, as DNA: TGTGCCACCGTGGGGCCGTATGGCTACACCTTC.

CDR3 region: CASSLDPLSSYEQYF. The CDR3 nucleotides read TGCGCCAGCAGCTTGGACCCCCTCAGCTCCTACGAGCAGTACTTC. This chain uses TRBV5-1 with TRBJ2-7; D is unclear. The CDR3 is made up of 15 amino acids. From germline, CDR1 is SGHRS and CDR2 YFSETQ. V was shortened by 0 bases and J by 0 bases, with 10 bases between the two germline ends.

The rearrangement joins TRBV10-3 to TRBJ2-5; D may be TRBD1 (6 bases). Germline values: CDR1 ENHRY, CDR2 SYGVKD. CDR3 length: 15 amino acids. The V end was cut by 6 bases, the J end by 1 base, with 15 bases between. The CDR3 region has the DNA TGTGCCATCAGGGACACAGGGAACGGCCAAGAGACCCAGTACTTC. Translating it yields CAIRDTGNGQETQYF.

The gene calls are TRBV6-4 and TRBJ1-1; a weak D match, TRBD1 (5 bases). Germline V gene data show CDR1 as MRHNA and CDR2 as SNTAGT. Trimming left V 5 bases short and J 0 bases short, with 10 bases between. The CDR3 extends over 14 amino acids. The CDR3 loop is CASSRTSMNTEAFF. The CDR3 nucleotides read TGTGCCAGCAGTCGGACAAGCATGAACACTGAAGCTTTCTTT.

This sequence joins TRBV4-1 and TRBJ1-2; 9 bases align to TRBD1. Trimming cost V 3 bases and J 5 bases; bases outside gene matches: 10. The CDR3 runs to 16 residues. CDR1 and CDR2 from the germline V gene are MGHRA and YSYEKL. The CDR3 sequence: CASSHTGTGSGYGYTF. The CDR3 DNA is TGCGCCAGCAGCCATACCGGGACAGGGTCTGGGTATGGCTACACCTTC.

There are a few counts of this clone. The chain links TRBV4-1 to TRBJ1-5; TRBD1 matches at 11 bases. This CDR3 contains 14 residues. Germline CDR1 and CDR2: MGHRA and YSYEKL. V was pared by 4 bases and J by 6 bases, with 2 bases of the junction left unmatched. The CDR3 DNA follows: TGCGCCAGCAGCCGCGGACAGGGGGCTCAGCCCCAGCATTTT. It is translated as CASSRGQGAQPQHF.

This clone was detected a few times. The genes are TRBV7-9 and TRBJ1-1; 8 bases fit TRBD1. This CDR3 region has 16 residues. V lost 1 base and J lost 4; bases outside the gene matches: 8. From germline, CDR1 is SEHNR and CDR2 FQNEAQ (reference sequence). CDR3 sequence reads: CASSLVAGGPSTEAFF. CDR3 DNA: TGTGCCAGCAGCTTAGTGGCAGGGGGCCCCAGCACTGAAGCTTTCTTT.

The rearrangement links TRBV19 to TRBJ1-4, with TRBD1 matching 7 bases. The trim removed 5 bases at V and 1 base at J, leaving 4 bases unmatched. From germline, CDR1 is LNHDA and CDR2 SQIVND (reference sequence). The CDR3 extends over 15 amino acids. CDR3 sequence (DNA): TGTGCCAGTAGTTCCAACAGGGGAACTAATGAAAAACTGTTTTTT. Translation gives CASSSNRGTNEKLFF.

The chain joins TRBV9 to TRBJ1-2; D is unresolved. Looked up from germline, CDR1 is SGDLS and CDR2 is YYNGEE. This CDR3 has 15 amino acids. Trimming removed 4 bases from V and 0 bases from J, with 13 bases in between. The CDR3 is CASSPGPNPNYGYTF. In nucleotides, the CDR3 is TGTGCCAGCAGCCCTGGGCCGAACCCTAACTATGGCTACACCTTC.

In regard to this clone: Germline is not matched at one junction end, which may reflect a read error. The V gene is TRBV6-1, the J gene TRBJ2-3; 7 bases match TRBD2. CDR3 length equals 14 residues. Germline V gene sequence: CDR1 MNHNS, CDR2 SASEGT. The CDR3 sequence: CASSEAGRADTQYF. Written as DNA, the CDR3 is TGTGCCAGCAGCGAAGCGGGGCGCGCAGATACGCAGTATTTT.

CDR3 DNA sequence: TGTGCCAGCAGCCAAGATCAGGGTTTCCCTTTCTTT. As protein: CASSQDQGFPFF. This chain connects TRBV3-1 (or the pseudogene TRBV3-2) to TRBJ1-1, with D possibly TRBD1 on 5 matching bases. This CDR3 has 12 residues. The germline V and J ends were trimmed by 0 bases and 12 bases, with 11 bases remaining between them. Germline CDR1 and CDR2: LGHDT and YNNKEL (reference sequence).

This clone was recorded once. The chain recombines TRBV5-1 with TRBJ1-1; a weak D match, TRBD1 (6 bases). Deletions cut 1 base from V and 0 bases from J, with 13 bases between. Germline V gene lookup returns CDR1 SGHRS and CDR2 YFSETQ. CDR3 length: 16 amino acids. The CDR3 region is CASSLSGGRMNTEAFF. The CDR3 nucleotides are TGCGCCAGCAGCTTGAGCGGGGGCAGGATGAACACTGAAGCTTTCTTT. Together with reference TRBV5-1 and TRBJ1-1, the CDR3 gives the full variable domain: KAGVTQTPRYLIKTRGQQVTLSCSPISGHRSVSWYQQTPGQGLQFLFEYFSETQRNKGNFPGRFSGRQFSNSRSEMNVSTLELGDSALYLCASSLSGGRMNTEAFFGQGTRLTVV.

The CDR3 DNA sequence: TGTGCCAGCAGCCAAGCGGCAGGGGGCCGAAACGGGGAGCTGTTTTTT. Protein: CASSQAAGGRNGELFF. The chain recombines TRBV3-1 (or the pseudogene TRBV3-2) with TRBJ2-2; 8 positions agree with TRBD1. Looked up from germline, CDR1 is LGHDT and CDR2 is YNNKEL (reference sequence). CDR3 size: 16 residues. After removal of 1 base from V and 7 bases from J, the junction contained 8 bases not matched to a gene.

This chain's CDR3 is CASVLLATNEKLFF. In nucleotides, the CDR3 is TGTGCCAGCGTCCTACTAGCAACTAATGAAAAACTGTTTTTT. The J gene is TRBJ1-4, the V gene TRBV2, with D unclear. Between the trimmed V and J ends, which lost 8 bases and 0 bases, there was a span of 10 bases. The germline gives CDR1 SNHLY, CDR2 FYNNEI. The CDR3 spans 14 residues. The variable domain in full, with the rest retrieved from reference TRBV2 and TRBJ1-4, is EPEVTQTPSHQVTQMGQEVILRCVPISNHLYFYWYRQILGQKVEFLVSFYNNEISEKSEIFDDQFSVERPDGSNFTLKIRSTKLEDSAMYFCASVLLATNEKLFFGSGTQLSVL.

This clone showed up just a few times. The chain couples TRBV18 to TRBJ2-1; D is perhaps TRBD1 (6 bases). Germline lookup yields CDR1 KGHSH and CDR2 LQKENI. V lost 3 bases to trimming and J lost 10 bases, with 16 bases between them. CDR3 length: 14 amino acids. The CDR3 bases are TGTGCCAGCTCACCGCCCGGGACACAGGGCGAGCAGTTCTTC. Protein product: CASSPPGTQGEQFF.

CDR3 region: CASSGGGGYTF. The CDR3, as DNA: TGTGCCAGCAGCGGTGGCGGAGGCTACACCTTC. The chain has TRBV9 and TRBJ1-2; no firm D call. Germline V gene sequence: CDR1 SGDLS, CDR2 YYNGEE. The CDR3 totals 11 residues. V was pared by 3 bases and J by 8 bases, with 8 bases between.